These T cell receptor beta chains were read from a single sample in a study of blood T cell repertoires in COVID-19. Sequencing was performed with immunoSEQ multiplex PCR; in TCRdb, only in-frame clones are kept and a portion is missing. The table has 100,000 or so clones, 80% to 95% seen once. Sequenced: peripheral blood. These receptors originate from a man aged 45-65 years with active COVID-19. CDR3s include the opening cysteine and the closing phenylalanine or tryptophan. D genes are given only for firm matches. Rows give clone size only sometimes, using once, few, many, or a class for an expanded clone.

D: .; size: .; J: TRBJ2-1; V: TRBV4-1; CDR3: CASSQTPLSGTSYNEQFF; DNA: TGCGCCAGCAGCCAAACTCCTCTCAGCGGCACCTCCTACAATGAGCAGTTCTTC
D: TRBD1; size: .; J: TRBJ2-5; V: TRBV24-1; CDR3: CATSAPSGQGDLKTQYF; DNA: TGTGCCACCAGTGCCCCGTCCGGACAGGGGGATTTGAAGACCCAGTACTTC
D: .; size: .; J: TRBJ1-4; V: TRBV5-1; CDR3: CASSSDGGRVNEKLFF; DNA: TGCGCCAGCAGCTCGGACGGTGGCAGGGTCAATGAAAAACTGTTTTTT
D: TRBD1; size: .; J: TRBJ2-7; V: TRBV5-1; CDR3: CASSVGQTYEQYF; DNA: TGCGCCAGCAGCGTGGGACAGACCTACGAGCAGTACTTC
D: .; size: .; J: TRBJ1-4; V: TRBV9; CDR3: CASSVGDLNEKLFF; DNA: TGTGCCAGCAGCGTCGGAGACCTTAATGAAAAACTGTTTTTT
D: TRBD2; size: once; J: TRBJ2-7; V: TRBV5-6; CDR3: CASSLLPGGSAYEQYF; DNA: TGTGCCAGCAGCTTGTTGCCGGGAGGGAGCGCCTACGAGCAGTACTTC
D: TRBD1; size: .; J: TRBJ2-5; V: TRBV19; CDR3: CASSTSGTGGTETQYF; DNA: TGTGCCAGTAGTACCTCCGGGACAGGGGGAACGGAGACCCAGTACTTC
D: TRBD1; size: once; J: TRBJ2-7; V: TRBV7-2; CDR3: CASSLFTGAYEQYF; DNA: TGTGCCAGCAGCTTGTTTACAGGGGCCTACGAGCAGTACTTC
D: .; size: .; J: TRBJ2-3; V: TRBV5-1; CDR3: CASSLAENEDTQYF; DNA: TGCGCCAGCAGCTTGGCGGAGAACGAGGATACGCAGTATTTT
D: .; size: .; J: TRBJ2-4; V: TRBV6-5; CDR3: CASSSVGPGAKNIQYF; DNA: TGTGCCAGCAGTTCCGTAGGGCCGGGGGCCAAAAACATTCAGTACTTC
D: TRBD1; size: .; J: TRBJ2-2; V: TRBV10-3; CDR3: CAISSGTANTGELFF; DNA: TGTGCCATCAGTTCCGGGACAGCGAACACCGGGGAGCTGTTTTTT
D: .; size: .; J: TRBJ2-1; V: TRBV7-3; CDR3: CASSLNSGTYNEQFF; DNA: TGTGCCAGCAGCTTAAACAGCGGTACCTACAATGAGCAGTTCTTC
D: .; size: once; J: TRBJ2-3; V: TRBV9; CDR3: CASSVGGPSDTQYF; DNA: TGTGCCAGCAGCGTAGGAGGGCCCTCAGATACGCAGTATTTT
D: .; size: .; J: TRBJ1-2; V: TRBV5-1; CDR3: CASSLVQGDGYTF; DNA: TGCGCCAGCAGCTTGGTACAGGGTGATGGCTACACCTTC
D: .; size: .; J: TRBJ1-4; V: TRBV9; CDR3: CASSVDGTNEKLFF; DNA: TGTGCCAGCAGCGTAGACGGAACTAATGAAAAACTGTTTTTT
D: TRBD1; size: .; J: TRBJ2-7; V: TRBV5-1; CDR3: CASSGRDRGSYEQYF; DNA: TGCGCCAGCAGCGGGCGGGACAGGGGGTCTTACGAGCAGTACTTC
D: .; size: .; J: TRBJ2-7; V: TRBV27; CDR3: CASRISGNSYEQYF; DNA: TGTGCCAGCAGAATCTCAGGAAACTCCTACGAGCAGTACTTC
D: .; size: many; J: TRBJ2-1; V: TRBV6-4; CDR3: CASSEGQGDINEQFF; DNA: TGTGCCAGCAGTGAGGGGCAGGGCGACATCAATGAGCAGTTCTTC
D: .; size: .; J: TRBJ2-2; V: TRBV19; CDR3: CASRQPNTGELFF; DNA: TGTGCCAGTCGACAGCCGAACACCGGGGAGCTGTTTTTT
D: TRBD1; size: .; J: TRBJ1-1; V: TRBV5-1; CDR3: CASSLEGTGNTEAFF; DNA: TGCGCCAGCAGCTTGGAGGGGACAGGGAACACTGAAGCTTTCTTT
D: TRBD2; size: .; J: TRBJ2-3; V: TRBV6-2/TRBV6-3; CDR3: CASSSLAGVADTQYF; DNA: TGTGCCAGCAGCTCCCTAGCGGGAGTAGCAGATACGCAGTATTTT
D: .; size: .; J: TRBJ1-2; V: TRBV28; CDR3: CASEGSNYGYTF; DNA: TGTGCCAGCGAGGGTTCGAACTATGGCTACACCTTC
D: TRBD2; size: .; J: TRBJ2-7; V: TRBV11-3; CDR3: CARFKAGHYEQYF; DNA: TGTGCCAGGTTTAAAGCGGGGCACTACGAGCAGTACTTC
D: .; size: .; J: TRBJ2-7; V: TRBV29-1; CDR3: CSVQGATTYEQYF; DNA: TGCAGCGTTCAAGGGGCGACCACCTACGAGCAGTACTTC
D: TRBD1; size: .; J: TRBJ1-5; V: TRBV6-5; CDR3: CASLGQDLQPQHF; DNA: TGTGCCAGCCTGGGACAGGATCTCCAGCCCCAGCATTTT
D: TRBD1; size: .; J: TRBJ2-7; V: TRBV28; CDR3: CASSHGTGDRYEQYF; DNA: TGTGCCAGCAGCCATGGGACAGGGGACCGCTACGAGCAGTACTTC
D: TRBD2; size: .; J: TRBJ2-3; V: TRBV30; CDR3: CAWSVLASGSSNTQYF; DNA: TGTGCCTGGAGTGTACTAGCTAGCGGGAGTTCAAATACGCAGTATTTT
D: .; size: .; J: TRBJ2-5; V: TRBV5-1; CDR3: CASSLEGRGRKETQYF; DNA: TGCGCCAGCAGCTTGGAAGGGAGGGGGAGAAAGGAGACCCAGTACTTC
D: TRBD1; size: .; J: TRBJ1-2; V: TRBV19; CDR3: CASSIGQDGGYTF; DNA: TGTGCCAGTAGTATCGGACAGGATGGTGGCTACACCTTC
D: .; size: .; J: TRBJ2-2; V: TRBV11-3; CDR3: CASSPTGRGGELFF; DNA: TGTGCCAGCAGCCCTACGGGGCGGGGCGGGGAGCTGTTTTTT